This T cell receptor beta chain was identified in a study of regulatory T cells in long-lasting Graves disease (dated by TCRdb to about 2021). With respect to the entire study: Newly diagnosed Graves' disease patients had taken antithyroid drugs for less than 3 months. Persistent Graves' disease patients were compared with newly diagnosed Graves' disease patients by peripheral blood TCR sequencing and RNA sequencing. The study took place in China and was registered as a clinical trial. A total of 35 or so samples were covered by TCR sequencing, comprising approximately 13 persistent and approximately 20 newly diagnosed Graves' disease patients. Results the study describes overall, beyond this receptor: Persistent Graves' disease patients showed lower TCR Shannon entropy and fewer highly expanded clones than newly diagnosed patients, suggesting clonal expansion. The study examined only peripheral blood because the primary lesion, thyroid tissue, could not be accessed. The authors acknowledged the small sample size as a limitation that may reduce accuracy. Only the TCR beta chain was sequenced and analyzed. Persistent patients shared more public clonotypes among themselves (around 2,500) than newly diagnosed patients did (more than 950). Persistent disease showed preferential use of TRBV28, TRBJ1-2 and TRBJ2-5, whereas newly diagnosed disease favored TRBV20-1 and TRBJ2-1.

V is cut by 5 bases and J by 2 bases, and the space between the germline ends is 9 bases. Based on the germline V gene, the CDR1 and CDR2 sequences are SGHRS and YFSETQ. Including cysteine and phenylalanine, the CDR3 has 13 amino acids. The kept DNA is CDR3 alone, 39 bases in frame from the first base. The time point label corresponds to: newly diagnosed GD, antithyroid drugs for less than 3 months. For both TCR sequencing and RNA sequencing, RNA was extracted from PBMCs in TRIzol. Graves' disease was diagnosed according to American Thyroid Association guidelines. Patients were recruited from an endocrinology department in Xi'an, China. Each patient gave approximately 10 milliliters of peripheral blood, collected in an EDTA anticoagulant tube. Ficoll Paque Plus density gradient separation was used to isolate PBMCs, and no further T cell sorting was done. An Agilent 2100 Bioanalyzer and agarose gel were used to check RNA quality, and a NanoDrop 2000 was used to measure RNA concentration.

Library prep was done by multiplex PCR. Reads for this sample came from an Illumina HiSeq 4000. iRepertoire HTBI primers and Arm-PCR amplification of CDR3 regions were used to construct TCR beta libraries. PCR products were gel purified before sequencing. On the authors' methods: Gene usage analysis of CDR3 amino acid clonotypes used the approximately 62 TRBV and some 15 TRBJ segments found across samples. Filtered high-quality paired reads were merged into contigs using COPE and FqMerger. BLAST was used to align contigs to the IMGT TRBV, TRBD and TRBJ reference genes, and CDR3 was defined following IMGT. Any clonotype with a frequency above 0.1% was counted as a highly expanded clone. Shannon entropy was used to measure repertoire diversity, and the Gini coefficient was used to measure V-J evenness. Public clonotypes were defined as clonotypes shared by more than one individual. The public reads were reanalyzed by TCRdb: fastp trimming at Q25, MiXCR alignment, in-frame beta chains only. One record per CDR3 amino acid sequence lists the most common genes and DNA. TCRdb's processing, not the authors', yielded these V and J calls. Counted in this sample were about 200,000 distinct CDR3 sequences; around 20% of them appeared once. The top ten hold around 11% of the sample.

This clonotype came up many times. Its specific antigen is unknown. Base qualities are not at hand, and no much larger clone is one base apart. These sequences were also reported in another study, on T cells in Graves' hyperthyroidism and ophthalmopathy. As the second study states: Stable Graves' hyperthyroidism was defined as the absence of progression to ophthalmopathy over 18 months of follow-up. Hyperthyroidism patients were aged 18 to 65 years and newly diagnosed, with disease duration of less than 2 months. Patients with uncontrolled infections, other autoimmune diseases, pregnancy or lactation were excluded. Clinical symptoms, serum thyroxine and TRAb, thyroid ultrasound, and orbital computed tomography formed the basis for the diagnoses. For the first round of RT-PCR on the TCR CDR3, the HTBI primer set was used together with the Qiagen OneStep RT-PCR kit. Most expanded thyroid clonotypes (frequency above 0.001) were also found in blood, which suggests that blood repertoires may mirror thyroid immune responses. In cross-validation, a model built on a 13 V-J signature told ophthalmopathy apart from stable hyperthyroidism with approximately 90% sensitivity and about 81% specificity, and in testing the same model reached 80%/75%. In validation, the model predicted progression to ophthalmopathy a median of approximately 6.3 months before onset, with around 70% sensitivity and roughly 72% specificity. TCR V-J signatures able to tell the groups apart were searched for in a discovery cohort of 95 to 100 patients, of whom over 40 had Graves' ophthalmopathy and 55 to 65 had stable Graves' hyperthyroidism. Whether ophthalmopathy could be predicted prospectively was tested in an independent validation cohort made up of 18 hyperthyroidism patients plus 17 patients who later progressed to ophthalmopathy. For training and testing, the 100 or so patients in the discovery cohort were randomly divided in a 7:3 ratio. In several Graves' hyperthyroidism patients, the study also compared T-cell repertoires from thyroid tissue with T-cell repertoires from blood. After blood sampling, hyperthyroidism patients were treated with methimazole at a starting dose of 30 mg daily, and ophthalmopathy patients were treated with high-dose intravenous methylprednisolone. Libraries were constructed in a second round of multiplex PCR, after which size selection and purification were carried out. The libraries were sequenced on an Illumina HiSeq2000 using paired-end 100 bp reads. Raw data were processed with SOAPnuke, discarding reads with adapters, uncalled bases, mean Phred below 15, or no exact constant-primer or identifier match. High-quality paired reads were merged using COPE v1.2.5, and each unique nucleotide sequence was defined as a clonotype. MiTCR v1.1 was used to align clonotypes to the IMGT TRBV, TRBD and TRBJ reference segments. Analysis was restricted to V-J combinations with a frequency above 0.0001, which covered about 99% of repertoires. The TCS score was defined as the ratio of F50 (clonal expansion) to E x V (chaos), calculated using BLOSUM62-based TCRdist between CDR3 peptides within each V-J. Welch's t-statistics and random forest reduced 514 V-J features to 10 to 15, which were used in a naive Bayes classifier (R e1071). Sample size was not statistically predetermined, and blinding of investigators to group allocation was not performed. The paper describes TCR Vbeta CDR3 sequencing of 140 or so peripheral blood samples, made up of under 50 ophthalmopathy patients, roughly 72 hyperthyroidism patients and 17 progressor patients.

Rearrangement joined TRBV5-1 to TRBJ2-3, with the D gene uncertain. Here the sequenced sample was peripheral blood mononuclear cells (PBMCs), taken at new diagnosis, from a patient treated with antithyroid drugs. The clonotype comes from a young woman with Graves disease. Donor details come from another sample of the same person, matched by shared clones. The CDR3 protein sequence reads: CASRDQHTDTQYF. The bases read TGCGCCAGCAGAGATCAACACACAGATACGCAGTATTTT.